What follows describes a single TCR beta chain. Its target is not known. This sample is part of a study of naive and memory T cell subsets. Study findings and constraints: A few larger clonotypes appeared in naive repertoires, especially CD8, possibly memory cells re-expressing CD45RA.

Two oligonucleotides, mixed equimolar, formed the beta constant-region primer covering TRBC1 and TRBC2. Nested alpha and beta constant-region primers with the SP2 primer drove four PCR rounds on ligated cDNA. TCRdb analysed the UMI-ligation and nested PCR reads with MiXCR anew, one entry per CDR3 protein. The repertoire consists of tens of thousands of distinct CDR3 sequences, with about 10% occurring once and the leading ten covering 0.12% to 0.15%. Losses at the gene ends were 0 bases for V and 7 bases for J; bases not matched to a gene: 5. This CDR3 is built from 14 residues. CDR1 and CDR2 (germline): DFQATT, SNEGSKA (reference sequence).

This receptor was obtained from a human donor in good health. The chain combines TRBV20-1 with TRBJ1-4; 7 nucleotides align to TRBD1. What was sequenced was naive CD4+ T cells from blood. CDR3 sequence reads: CSARDSGTAEKLFF. CDR3 in DNA: TGCAGTGCTAGAGATTCCGGGACAGCTGAAAAACTGTTTTTT.